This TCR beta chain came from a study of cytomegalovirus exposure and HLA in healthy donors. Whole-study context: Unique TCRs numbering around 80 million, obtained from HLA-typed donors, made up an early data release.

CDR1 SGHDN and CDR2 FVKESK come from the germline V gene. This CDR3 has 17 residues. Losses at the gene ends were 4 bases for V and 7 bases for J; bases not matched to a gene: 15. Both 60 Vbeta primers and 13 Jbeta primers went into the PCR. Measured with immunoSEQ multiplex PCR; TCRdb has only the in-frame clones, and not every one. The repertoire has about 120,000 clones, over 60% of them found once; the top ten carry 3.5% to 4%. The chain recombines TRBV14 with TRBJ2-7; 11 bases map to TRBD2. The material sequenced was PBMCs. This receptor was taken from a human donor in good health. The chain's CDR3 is CASSPRLAGLTMGEQYF. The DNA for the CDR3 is TGTGCCAGCAGCCCTAGACTAGCGGGGCTTACAATGGGGGAGCAGTACTTC. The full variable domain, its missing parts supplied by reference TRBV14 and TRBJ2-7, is EAGVTQFPSHSVIEKGQTVTLRCDPISGHDNLYWYRRVMGKEIKFLLHFVKESKQDESGMPNNRFLAERTGGTYSTLKVQPAELEDSGVYFCASSPRLAGLTMGEQYFGPGTRLTVT.